One sample yielded the 11 T cell receptor beta chains listed below, sequenced in a study of blood T cell repertoires in COVID-19. Data came from immunoSEQ multiplex PCR; TCRdb stores just in-frame clones and leaves some out. Of 250,000 to 350,000 clones listed, around 90% are singletons. The sequencing sample was made of peripheral blood. These receptors were collected from a woman aged 45-59 years who had recovered from COVID-19.

V gene TRBV2 combines with J gene TRBJ1-1; no clear D gene. Trimming removed 4 bases from V and 0 bases from J, with 6 bases in between. Germline V gives CDR1 SNHLY, CDR2 FYNNEI. The CDR3 loop spans 13 amino acids. For the CDR3, the DNA is TGTGCCAGCAGTGGGGCGATGAACACTGAAGCTTTCTTT. Translation gives CASSGAMNTEAFF.

The chain has TRBV29-1 and TRBJ2-1; 8 bases align to TRBD2. The CDR3 loop spans 16 amino acids. The junction had 8 bases not matched to a gene; V was cut back by 2 bases and J by 2 bases. Germline CDR1 is SQVTM and CDR2 is ANQGSEA. The CDR3 here is CSVEYLYGGAYNEQFF. In DNA, the CDR3 is TGCAGCGTTGAATACCTATACGGGGGGGCCTACAATGAGCAGTTCTTC.

The chain uses TRBV5-1 and TRBJ2-3; the match to TRBD2 covers 7 bases. V was clipped by 5 bases and J by 5 bases; unmatched bases: 2. This CDR3 has 12 residues. The germline gives CDR1 SGHRS, CDR2 YFSETQ. The CDR3 loop reads CASRSGGDTQYF. As DNA, the CDR3 is TGCGCCAGCAGGTCGGGAGGAGATACGCAGTATTTT.

The chain employs TRBV30 and TRBJ1-1, with D hard to call. The CDR3 contains 15 residues. Between the trimmed V and J ends, which lost 1 base and 2 bases, there was a span of 14 bases. Germline V gene data show CDR1 as GTSNPN and CDR2 as SVGIG (reference sequence). The CDR3 loop reads CAWSGMAGPNTEAFF. The CDR3 nucleotides read TGTGCCTGGAGTGGGATGGCGGGCCCTAACACTGAAGCTTTCTTT.

This chain joins TRBV10-3 and TRBJ1-1, with D hard to call. The CDR3 covers 13 residues. With 3 bases removed from V and 6 bases from J, the gap between germline ends came to 11 bases. Germline assignment: CDR1 ENHRY and CDR2 SYGVKD. In DNA form, the CDR3 reads TGTGCCATCAGTGACGGGAGTCCCGCTGAAGCTTTCTTT. It specifies CAISDGSPAEAFF.

V usage is TRBV28 and J usage is TRBJ2-7, with 8 bases identical to TRBD1. J gave up 5 bases and V 4 bases, and 13 bases lay outside the gene matches. The CDR3 sequence is 16 residues long. Germline loops: CDR1 MDHEN, CDR2 SYDVKM. The CDR3 coding sequence is TGTGCCAGCAGTTGGGGGCACGGACAGGGTCTGAACGAGCAGTACTTC. Translated, it gives CASSWGHGQGLNEQYF.

The chain is built from TRBV6-4 and TRBJ1-4; 8 positions match TRBD1. CDR3 length equals 16 residues. Germline-derived CDR1 and CDR2 are MRHNA and SNTAGT. The V and J ends lost 4 bases and 10 bases, in that order; junction bases with no gene match: 14. The CDR3 is CASSVGAGGAFGKLFF. DNA for the CDR3: TGTGCCAGCAGTGTGGGTGCAGGGGGCGCGTTCGGAAAACTGTTTTTT.

This clone was recorded once. The V call is TRBV13, the J call TRBJ1-2, with 8 bases identical to TRBD1. With 4 bases clipped from V and 4 bases from J, the junction kept 5 bases outside the gene matches. The CDR3 extends over 14 amino acids. The germline V gene has CDR1 PRHDT and CDR2 FYEKMQ (reference sequence). The CDR3 DNA sequence: TGTGCCAGCAGCTCGGACAGGGCAGCCTATGGCTACACCTTC. It codes for CASSSDRAAYGYTF. Full variable domain (remainder filled in from reference TRBV13 and TRBJ1-2): AAGVIQSPRHLIKEKRETATLKCYPIPRHDTVYWYQQGPGQDPQFLISFYEKMQSDKGSIPDRFSAQQFSDYHSELNMSSLELGDSALYFCASSSDRAAYGYTFGSGTRLTVV.

Only one count was recorded for this clone. The CDR3 protein is CASSPQGSRWVTGELFF. The CDR3 DNA follows: TGTGCCAGTAGTCCACAGGGTAGTCGGTGGGTCACCGGGGAGCTGTTTTTT. This rearrangement joins TRBV19 to TRBJ2-2, with a possible D match to TRBD1 (6 bases). The CDR3 consists of 17 residues. V was cut by 5 bases and J by 4 bases, with 20 bases left in between. Germline V gene data show CDR1 as LNHDA and CDR2 as SQIVND (reference sequence).

This chain links TRBV30 with TRBJ2-7, with D perhaps matching TRBD2 (5 bases). Germline lookup yields CDR1 GTSNPN and CDR2 SVGIG (reference sequence). This CDR3 comprises 13 residues. Trimming cost V 0 bases and J 3 bases, with 9 bases left between them. The CDR3 nucleotides read TGTGCCTGGAGTGTAGGGAGTGGCTACGAGCAGTACTTC. Its protein product is CAWSVGSGYEQYF.

The gene calls are TRBV6-5 and TRBJ1-2; 7 bases map to TRBD1. The CDR3 consists of 15 residues. Germline V lookup: CDR1 MNHEY, CDR2 SVGAGI. The J segment lost 4 bases and the V segment lost 6 bases, leaving 11 bases of the junction unmatched. CDR3: CASSPTSGTAYGYTF. The CDR3 DNA reads TGTGCCAGCAGCCCGACCTCCGGGACAGCCTATGGCTACACCTTC.